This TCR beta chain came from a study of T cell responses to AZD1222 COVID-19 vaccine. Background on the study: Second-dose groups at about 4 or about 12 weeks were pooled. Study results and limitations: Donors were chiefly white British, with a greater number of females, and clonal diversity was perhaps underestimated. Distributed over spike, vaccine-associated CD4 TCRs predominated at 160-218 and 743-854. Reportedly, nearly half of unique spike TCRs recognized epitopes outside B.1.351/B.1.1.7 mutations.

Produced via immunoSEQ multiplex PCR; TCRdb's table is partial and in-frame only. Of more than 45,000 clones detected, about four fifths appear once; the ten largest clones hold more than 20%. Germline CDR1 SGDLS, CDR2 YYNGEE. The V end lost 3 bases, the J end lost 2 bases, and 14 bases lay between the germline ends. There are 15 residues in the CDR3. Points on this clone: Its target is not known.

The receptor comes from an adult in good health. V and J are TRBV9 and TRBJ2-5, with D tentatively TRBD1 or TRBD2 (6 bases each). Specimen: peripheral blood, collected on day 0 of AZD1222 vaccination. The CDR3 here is CASSASGAGQETQYF. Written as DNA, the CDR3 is TGTGCCAGCAGCGCCTCAGGGGCGGGACAAGAGACCCAGTACTTC.